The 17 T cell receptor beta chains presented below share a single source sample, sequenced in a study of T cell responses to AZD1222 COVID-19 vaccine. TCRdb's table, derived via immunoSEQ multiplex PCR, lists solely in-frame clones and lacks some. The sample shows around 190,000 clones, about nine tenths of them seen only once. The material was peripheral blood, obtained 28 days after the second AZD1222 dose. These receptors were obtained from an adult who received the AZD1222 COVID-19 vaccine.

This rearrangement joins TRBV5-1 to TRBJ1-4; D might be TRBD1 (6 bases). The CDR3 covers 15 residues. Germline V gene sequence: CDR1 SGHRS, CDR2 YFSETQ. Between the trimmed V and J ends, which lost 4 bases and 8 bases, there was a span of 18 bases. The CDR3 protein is CASSPERGLREKLFF. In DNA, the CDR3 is TGCGCCAGCAGCCCGGAGCGGGGGCTCAGGGAAAAACTGTTTTTT.

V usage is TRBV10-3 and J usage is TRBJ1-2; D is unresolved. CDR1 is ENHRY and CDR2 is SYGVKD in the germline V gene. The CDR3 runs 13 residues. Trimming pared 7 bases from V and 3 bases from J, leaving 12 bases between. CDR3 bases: TGTGCCATCAAGGACTCTTGGGACTATGGCTACACCTTC. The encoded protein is CAIKDSWDYGYTF.

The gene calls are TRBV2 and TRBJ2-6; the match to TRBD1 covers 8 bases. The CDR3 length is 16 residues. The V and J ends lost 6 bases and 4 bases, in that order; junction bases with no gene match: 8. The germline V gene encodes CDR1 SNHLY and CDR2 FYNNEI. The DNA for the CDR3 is TGTGCCAGCAGATCCAGGGGGCGCTCCGGGGCCAACGTCCTGACTTTC. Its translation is CASRSRGRSGANVLTF.

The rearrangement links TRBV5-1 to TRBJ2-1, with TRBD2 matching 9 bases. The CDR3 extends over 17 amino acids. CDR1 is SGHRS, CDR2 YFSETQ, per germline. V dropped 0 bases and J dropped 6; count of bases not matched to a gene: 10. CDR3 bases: TGCGCCAGCAGCTTGGGTCTAGCGGGGATTAGGGGCAATGAGCAGTTCTTC. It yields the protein CASSLGLAGIRGNEQFF.

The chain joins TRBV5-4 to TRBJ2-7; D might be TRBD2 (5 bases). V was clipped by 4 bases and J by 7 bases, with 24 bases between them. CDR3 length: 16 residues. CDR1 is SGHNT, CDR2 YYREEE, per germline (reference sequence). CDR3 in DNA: TGTGCCAGCAGCCCAGCCGGGAACCCCCTATCGGGGGAGCAGTACTTC. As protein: CASSPAGNPLSGEQYF.

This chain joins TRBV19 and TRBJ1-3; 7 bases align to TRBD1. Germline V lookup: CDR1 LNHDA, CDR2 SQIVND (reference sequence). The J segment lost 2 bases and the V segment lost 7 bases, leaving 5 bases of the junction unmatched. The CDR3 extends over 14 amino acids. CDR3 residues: CASTRQGAGNTIYF. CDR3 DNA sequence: TGTGCCAGTACTCGGCAGGGGGCTGGAAACACCATATATTTT.

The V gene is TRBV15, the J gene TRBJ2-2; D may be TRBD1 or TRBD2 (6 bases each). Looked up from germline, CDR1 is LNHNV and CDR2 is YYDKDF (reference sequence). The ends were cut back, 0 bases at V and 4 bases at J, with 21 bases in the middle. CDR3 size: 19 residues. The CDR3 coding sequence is TGTGCCACCAGCAGAGATGGGGAGGTTGGGGGCGCGAGCACCGGGGAGCTGTTTTTT. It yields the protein CATSRDGEVGGASTGELFF.

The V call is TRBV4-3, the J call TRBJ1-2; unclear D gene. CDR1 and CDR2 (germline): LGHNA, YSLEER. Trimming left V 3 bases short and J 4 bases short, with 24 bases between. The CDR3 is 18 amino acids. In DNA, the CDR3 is TGCGCCAGCAGCCACACTACACTACCCTCCACTAGCAGCTATGGCTACACCTTC. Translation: CASSHTTLPSTSSYGYTF.

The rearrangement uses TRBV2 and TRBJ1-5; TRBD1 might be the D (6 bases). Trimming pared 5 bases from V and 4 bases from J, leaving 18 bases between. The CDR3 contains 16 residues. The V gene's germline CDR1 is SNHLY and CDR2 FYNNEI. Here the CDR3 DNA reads TGTGCCAGCAGTTCGGGCCTCAGGGGAGGAAATCAGCCCCAGCATTTT. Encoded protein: CASSSGLRGGNQPQHF.

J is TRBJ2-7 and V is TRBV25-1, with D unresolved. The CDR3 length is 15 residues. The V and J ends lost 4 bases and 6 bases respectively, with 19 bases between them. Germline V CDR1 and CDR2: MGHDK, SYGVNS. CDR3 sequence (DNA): TGTGCCAGCAGTGTAACTACCCGGGTGGGGTTCGAGCAGTACTTC. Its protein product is CASSVTTRVGFEQYF.

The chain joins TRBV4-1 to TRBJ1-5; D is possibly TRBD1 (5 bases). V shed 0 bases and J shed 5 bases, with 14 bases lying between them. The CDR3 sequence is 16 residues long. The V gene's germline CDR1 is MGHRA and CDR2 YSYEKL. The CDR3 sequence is CASSQDPPGSYQPQHF. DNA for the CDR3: TGCGCCAGCAGCCAAGACCCTCCAGGGTCATATCAGCCCCAGCATTTT.

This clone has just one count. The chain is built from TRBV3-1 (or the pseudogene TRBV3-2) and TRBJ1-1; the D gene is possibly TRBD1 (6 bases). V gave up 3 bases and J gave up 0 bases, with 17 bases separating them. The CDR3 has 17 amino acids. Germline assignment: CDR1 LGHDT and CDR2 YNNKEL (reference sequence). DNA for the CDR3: TGTGCCAGCAGCCAGGGCCAGGGGAGACGGATGAACACTGAAGCTTTCTTT. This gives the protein CASSQGQGRRMNTEAFF.

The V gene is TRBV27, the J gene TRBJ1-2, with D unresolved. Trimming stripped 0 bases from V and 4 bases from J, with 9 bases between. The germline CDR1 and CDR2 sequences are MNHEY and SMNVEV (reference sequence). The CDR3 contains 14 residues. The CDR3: CASSLSLGLYGYTF. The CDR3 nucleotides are TGTGCCAGCAGTTTATCTTTGGGCCTCTATGGCTACACCTTC.

The CDR3 sequence is CASSQTLRGGGYGYTF. CDR3 nucleotides: TGCGCCAGCAGTCAAACCTTGAGAGGGGGAGGCTATGGCTACACCTTC. The rearrangement joins TRBV23-1 to TRBJ1-2, with D perhaps matching TRBD1 (6 bases). TRBV23-1 is classed as an ORF, of uncertain function. V dropped 2 bases and J dropped 4 bases, with 17 bases sitting between them. This CDR3 has 16 residues.

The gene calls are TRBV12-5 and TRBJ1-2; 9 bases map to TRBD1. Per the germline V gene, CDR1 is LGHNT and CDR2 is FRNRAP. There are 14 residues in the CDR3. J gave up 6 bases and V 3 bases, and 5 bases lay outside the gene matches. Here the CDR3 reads CASGFGTGNNGYTF. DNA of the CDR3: TGTGCTAGTGGTTTCGGGACAGGGAACAATGGCTACACCTTC.

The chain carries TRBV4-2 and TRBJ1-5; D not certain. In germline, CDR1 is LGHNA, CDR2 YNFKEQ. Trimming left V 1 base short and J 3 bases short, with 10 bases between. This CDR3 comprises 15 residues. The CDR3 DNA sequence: TGTGCCAGCAGCCAAGTGGGAGGTACCAATCAGCCCCAGCATTTT. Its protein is CASSQVGGTNQPQHF.

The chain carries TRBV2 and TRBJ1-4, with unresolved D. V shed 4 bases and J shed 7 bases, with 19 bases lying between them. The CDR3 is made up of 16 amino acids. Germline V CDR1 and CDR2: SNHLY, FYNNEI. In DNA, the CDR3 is TGTGCCAGCAGTGGGCGGGGAGGGAGGTCGAGTGAAAAACTGTTTTTT. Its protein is CASSGRGGRSSEKLFF.